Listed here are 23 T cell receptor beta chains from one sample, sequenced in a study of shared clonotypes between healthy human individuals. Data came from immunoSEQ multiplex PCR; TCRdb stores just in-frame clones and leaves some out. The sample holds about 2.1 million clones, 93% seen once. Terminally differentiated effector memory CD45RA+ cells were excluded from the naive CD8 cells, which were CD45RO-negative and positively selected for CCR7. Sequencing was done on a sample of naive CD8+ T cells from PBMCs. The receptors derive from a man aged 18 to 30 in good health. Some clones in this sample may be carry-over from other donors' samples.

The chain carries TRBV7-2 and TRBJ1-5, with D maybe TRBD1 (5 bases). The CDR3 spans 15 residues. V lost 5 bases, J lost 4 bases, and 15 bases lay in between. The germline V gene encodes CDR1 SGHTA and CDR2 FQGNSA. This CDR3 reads CASSLSGTLNQPQHF. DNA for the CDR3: TGTGCCAGCAGCCTCTCCGGGACCCTGAATCAGCCCCAGCATTTT.

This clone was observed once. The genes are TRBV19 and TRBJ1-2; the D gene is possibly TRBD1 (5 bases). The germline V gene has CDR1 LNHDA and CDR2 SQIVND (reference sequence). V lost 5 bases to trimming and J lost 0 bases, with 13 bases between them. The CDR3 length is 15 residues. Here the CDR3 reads CASSSADTPNYGYTF. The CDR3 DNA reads TGTGCCAGTAGTTCCGCGGACACCCCTAACTATGGCTACACCTTC.

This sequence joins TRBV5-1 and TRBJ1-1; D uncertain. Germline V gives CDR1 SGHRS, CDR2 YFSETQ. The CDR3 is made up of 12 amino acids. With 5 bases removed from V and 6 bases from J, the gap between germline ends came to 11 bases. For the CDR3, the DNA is TGCGCCAGCAGTTCTCAAGGGCCTGAAGCTTTCTTT. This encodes CASSSQGPEAFF.

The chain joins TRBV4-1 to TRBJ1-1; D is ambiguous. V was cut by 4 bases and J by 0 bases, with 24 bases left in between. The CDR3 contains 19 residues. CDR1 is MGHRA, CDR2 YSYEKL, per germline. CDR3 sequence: CASSPTDGQEYFMNTEAFF. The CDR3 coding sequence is TGCGCCAGCAGCCCGACTGACGGGCAGGAGTACTTTATGAACACTGAAGCTTTCTTT.

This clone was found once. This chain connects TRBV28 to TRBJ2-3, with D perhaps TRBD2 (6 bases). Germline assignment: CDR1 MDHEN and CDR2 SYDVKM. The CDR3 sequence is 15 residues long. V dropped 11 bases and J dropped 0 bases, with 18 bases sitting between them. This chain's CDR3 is CAASPLARSTDTQYF. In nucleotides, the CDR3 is TGTGCCGCCAGCCCCCTAGCGAGGAGCACAGATACGCAGTATTTT.

CDR3 DNA: TGCAGCGTTGCCATTAGCGCTACTCTTGACAATGAGCAGTTCTTC. Protein sequence: CSVAISATLDNEQFF. This sequence joins TRBV29-1 and TRBJ2-1, with D possibly being TRBD2 (5 bases). The CDR3 loop spans 15 amino acids. Germline CDR1 is SQVTM and CDR2 is ANQGSEA. Trimming left V 4 bases short and J 5 bases short, with 18 bases between.

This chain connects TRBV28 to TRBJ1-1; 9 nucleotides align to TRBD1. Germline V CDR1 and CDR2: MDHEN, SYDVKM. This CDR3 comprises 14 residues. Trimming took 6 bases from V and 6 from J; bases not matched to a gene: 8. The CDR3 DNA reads TGTGCCAGCAGCTGGGGGACAGGGACCCCTGAAGCTTTCTTT. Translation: CASSWGTGTPEAFF.

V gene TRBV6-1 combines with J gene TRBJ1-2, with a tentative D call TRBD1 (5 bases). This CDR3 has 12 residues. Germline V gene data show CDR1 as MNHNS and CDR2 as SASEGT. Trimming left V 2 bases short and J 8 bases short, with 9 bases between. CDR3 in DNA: TGTGCCAGCAGTGAAATTGGGGGGGGCTACACCTTC. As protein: CASSEIGGGYTF.

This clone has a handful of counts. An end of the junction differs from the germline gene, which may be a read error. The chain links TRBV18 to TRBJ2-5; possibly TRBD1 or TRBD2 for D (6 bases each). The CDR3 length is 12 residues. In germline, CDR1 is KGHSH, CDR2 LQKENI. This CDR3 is CASSPLGGGLDF. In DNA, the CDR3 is TGTGCCAGCTCACCATTAGGGGGAGGACTGGACTTC.

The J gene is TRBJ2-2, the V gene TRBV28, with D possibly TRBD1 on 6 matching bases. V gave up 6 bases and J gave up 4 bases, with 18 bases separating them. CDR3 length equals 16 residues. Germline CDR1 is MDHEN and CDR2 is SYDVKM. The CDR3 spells CASSSHRDGATGELFF. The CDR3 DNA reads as TGTGCCAGCAGCTCCCACAGGGACGGTGCCACCGGGGAGCTGTTTTTT.

CDR3 sequence (DNA): TGTGCCAGTAGTAGCCGGACAGGGGGCTTGGGCACTGAAGCTTTCTTT. Its translation: CASSSRTGGLGTEAFF. This sequence joins TRBV19 and TRBJ1-1; 11 positions agree with TRBD1. This CDR3 has 16 amino acids. J gave up 4 bases and V 4 bases, and 8 bases lay outside the gene matches. From germline, CDR1 is LNHDA and CDR2 SQIVND (reference sequence). Full variable domain (missing parts from reference TRBV19 and TRBJ1-1): DGGITQSPKYLFRKEGQNVTLSCEQNLNHDAMYWYRQDPGQGLRLIYYSQIVNDFQKGDIAEGYSVSREKKESFPLTVTSAQKNPTAFYLCASSSRTGGLGTEAFFGQGTRLTVV.

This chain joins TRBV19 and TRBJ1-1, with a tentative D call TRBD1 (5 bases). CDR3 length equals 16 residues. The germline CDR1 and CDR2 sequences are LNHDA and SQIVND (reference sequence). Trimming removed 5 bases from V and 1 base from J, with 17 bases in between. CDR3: CASSLRGPPPNTEAFF. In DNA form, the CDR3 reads TGTGCCAGTAGTCTGAGGGGCCCCCCGCCGAACACTGAAGCTTTCTTT.

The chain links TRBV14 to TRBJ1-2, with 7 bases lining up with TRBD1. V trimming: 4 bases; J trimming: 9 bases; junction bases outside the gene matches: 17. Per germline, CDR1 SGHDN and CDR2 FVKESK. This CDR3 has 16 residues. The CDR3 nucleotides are TGTGCCAGCAGCCCGCGAAAGGGACAGCTAGAGGCGAGCTACACCTTC. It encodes CASSPRKGQLEASYTF.

The CDR3 region has the DNA TGTGCCAGCAGCATCTTCCGGGACAGGCGCTCCTACGAGCAGTACTTC. This codes for CASSIFRDRRSYEQYF. This chain uses TRBV5-5 with TRBJ2-7; 8 nucleotides match TRBD1. V was clipped by 4 bases and J by 0 bases; unmatched bases: 9. The CDR3 is 16 residues long. The germline V gene has CDR1 SGHKS and CDR2 YYEKEE (reference sequence).

CDR3 DNA sequence: TGTGCCAGCAGCGTCTCAAGCACAGATACGCAGTATTTT. Residues: CASSVSSTDTQYF. This rearrangement joins TRBV9 to TRBJ2-3; D remains ambiguous. The CDR3 extends over 13 amino acids. V was cut by 2 bases and J by 0 bases, with 4 bases left in between. Germline V gene sequence: CDR1 SGDLS, CDR2 YYNGEE.

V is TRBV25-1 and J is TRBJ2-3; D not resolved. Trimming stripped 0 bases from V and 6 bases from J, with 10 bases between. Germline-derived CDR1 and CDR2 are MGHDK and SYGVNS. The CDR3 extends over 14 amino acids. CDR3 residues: CASSEYIGDDTQYF. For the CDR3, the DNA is TGTGCCAGCAGTGAATATATCGGCGACGATACGCAGTATTTT. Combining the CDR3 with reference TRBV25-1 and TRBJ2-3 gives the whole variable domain EADIYQTPRYLVIGTGKKITLECSQTMGHDKMYWYQQDPGMELHLIHYSYGVNSTEKGDLSSESTVSRIRTEHFPLTLESARPSHTSQYLCASSEYIGDDTQYFGPGTRLTVL.

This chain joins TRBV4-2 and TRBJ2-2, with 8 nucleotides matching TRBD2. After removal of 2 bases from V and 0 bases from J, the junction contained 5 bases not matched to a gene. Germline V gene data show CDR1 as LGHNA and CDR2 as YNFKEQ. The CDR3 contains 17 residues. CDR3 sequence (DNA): TGTGCCAGCAGCCAACGGTCTAGCGGGCCGAACACCGGGGAGCTGTTTTTT. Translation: CASSQRSSGPNTGELFF.

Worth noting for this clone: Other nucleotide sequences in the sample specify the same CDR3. This CDR3 is CASSVEGNEQFF. The CDR3 nucleotides are TGTGCCAGCAGCGTAGAAGGCAATGAGCAGTTCTTC. The rearrangement uses TRBV9 and TRBJ2-1, with unresolved D. Trimming took off 0 bases at V and 6 bases at J, with 4 bases between the two ends. The CDR3 consists of 12 residues. The germline gives CDR1 SGDLS, CDR2 YYNGEE.

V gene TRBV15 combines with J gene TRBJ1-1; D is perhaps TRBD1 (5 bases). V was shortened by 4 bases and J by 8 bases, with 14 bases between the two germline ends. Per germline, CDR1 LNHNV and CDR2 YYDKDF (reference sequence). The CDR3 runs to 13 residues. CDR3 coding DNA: TGTGCCACCAGCACTCGGGGGGGAAAAGAAGCTTTCTTT. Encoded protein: CATSTRGGKEAFF.

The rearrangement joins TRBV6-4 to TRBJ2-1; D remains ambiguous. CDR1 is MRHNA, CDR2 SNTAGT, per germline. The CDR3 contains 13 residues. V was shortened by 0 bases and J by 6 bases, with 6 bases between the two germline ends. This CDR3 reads CASSDSGSNEQFF. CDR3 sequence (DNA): TGTGCCAGCAGTGACTCGGGTTCCAATGAGCAGTTCTTC.

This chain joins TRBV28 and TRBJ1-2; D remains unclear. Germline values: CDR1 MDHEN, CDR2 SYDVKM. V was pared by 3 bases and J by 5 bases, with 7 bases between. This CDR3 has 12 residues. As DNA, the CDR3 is TGTGCCAGCAGTTTCGAGGAGTATGGCTACACCTTC. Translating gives CASSFEEYGYTF.

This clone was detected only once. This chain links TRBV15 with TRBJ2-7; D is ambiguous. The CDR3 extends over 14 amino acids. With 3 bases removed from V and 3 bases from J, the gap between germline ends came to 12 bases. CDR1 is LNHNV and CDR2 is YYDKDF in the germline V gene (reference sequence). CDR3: CATSSSSLVYEQYF. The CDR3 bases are TGTGCCACCAGCAGTTCCTCCCTCGTCTACGAGCAGTACTTC.

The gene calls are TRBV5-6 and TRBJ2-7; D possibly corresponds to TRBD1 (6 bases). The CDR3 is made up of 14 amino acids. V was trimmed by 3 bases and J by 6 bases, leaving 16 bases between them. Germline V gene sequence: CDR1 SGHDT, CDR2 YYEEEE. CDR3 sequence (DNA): TGTGCCAGCAGCTCGACCAGGGGATACCGCGAGCAGTACTTC. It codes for CASSSTRGYREQYF. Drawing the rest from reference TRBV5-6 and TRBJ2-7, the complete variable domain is DAGVTQSPTHLIKTRGQQVTLRCSPKSGHDTVSWYQQALGQGPQFIFQYYEEEERQRGNFPDRFSGHQFPNYSSELNVNALLLGDSALYLCASSSTRGYREQYFGPGTRLTVT.